This TCR beta chain was sequenced for a study of CD8 T cells in Susac syndrome (dated by TCRdb to 2018 to 2020). In the study overall: Whether CD8+ T cell activation and differentiation in Susac syndrome was antigen driven was tested using repertoire sequencing. General conclusions and limits of the study: The number of individuals in the TCR sequencing and HLA analysis was recognized as being relatively small.

Sequences SNHLY (CDR1) and FYNNEI (CDR2) are obtained from the germline V gene. Measured from the cysteine to the phenylalanine, the CDR3 is 12 residues long. Kept here is only the CDR3 DNA, which spans 36 bases and is read in frame from base 1. Deletion took 8 bases off V and 7 bases off J, with a span of 14 bases between the germline ends. As to this clonotype: What this receptor recognizes is not known. Base qualities are not provided; no much larger clone lies one nucleotide away.

Peripheral blood CD8+ and CD4+ T cells from healthy donors, Susac syndrome patients and multiple sclerosis patients were profiled by high-throughput TCR beta sequencing. Treatment-naive patients with stable or active relapsing-remitting disease fulfilling revised McDonald criteria were used as multiple sclerosis controls. Bulk CD8+ and CD4+ T cells were purified by magnetic negative isolation, while CD8+ TEMRA cells were enriched using FACS. Blood was drawn into EDTA tubes, processed within 24 hours, and PBMCs were isolated by density gradient centrifugation. PBMCs intended for TCR sequencing were frozen in liquid nitrogen and were later thawed in a 37 degrees C water bath. The sorted or isolated CD4+, CD8+ and CD8+ TEMRA cells reached a purity of at least 90%. RNA was extracted using the RNeasy kit, and roughly 0.45 to 1 ug of the RNA was reverse transcribed with random hexamers. The immunoSEQ multiplex PCR assay, which covers 54 Vbeta and 13 Jbeta segments, was used to amplify TCR beta CDR3 regions. PCR amplification bias was corrected by using a synthetic template baseline for primer optimization and computational correction. Turning to the authors' computational methods: Reads were annotated to V, D and J genes according to IMGT and were analyzed with immunoSEQ Analyzer, with only productive sequences retained. Clonality was calculated as one minus the Shannon entropy normalized by log2 of the number of productive unique sequences. For each patient and control, public and private clones were evaluated among the 100 most prevalent clones. Clones were defined as Susac-specific when absent from the healthy and MS cohorts, from over a thousand published viral clones and from other ImmuneACCESS disease sequences. TCRdb trimmed public reads at Q25 via fastp, called clones via MiXCR and kept in-frame beta chains. Rows are combined by CDR3 protein, so each entry shows the most common genes and DNA. The V and J calls and clone size come from TCRdb's table, not from the authors' own analysis. In all, the sample holds roughly 120,000 distinct CDR3 sequences, and roughly 93% of those were seen once. 0.093% of the sample rests with the top ten.

The sample taken for sequencing was CD4+ T cells from PBMCs. The clonotype was recovered from a human donor with multiple sclerosis. This chain is built from TRBV2 and TRBJ1-2; no confident D gene assignment can be made. The CDR3 protein: CASGLNAAGYTF. The nucleotide sequence reads TGTGCCAGCGGCTTGAACGCTGCTGGCTACACCTTC. Extended through the reference TRBV2 and TRBJ1-2 proteins, this CDR3 yields the full variable domain: EPEVTQTPSHQVTQMGQEVILRCVPISNHLYFYWYRQILGQKVEFLVSFYNNEISEKSEIFDDQFSVERPDGSNFTLKIRSTKLEDSAMYFCASGLNAAGYTFGSGTRLTVV.